These 4 T cell receptor beta chains originate from one sample sequenced in a study of T cells after yellow fever vaccination. TCRdb recomputed calls from the 5' RACE reads with MiXCR, one row per CDR3 protein. Counted here are some 300,000 distinct CDR3 sequences, approximately 10% occurring once; the ten biggest clones make up around 3.4%. The specimen was CD4+ T cells sorted from PBMCs, collected 5 days after the yellow fever booster vaccination. Receptors were obtained from a man younger than 35 who received the YFV17D yellow fever vaccine.

This clonotype was counted many times. V usage is TRBV12-3 or TRBV12-4 and J usage is TRBJ1-5, with TRBD1 identical over 7 bases. The CDR3 contains 13 residues. The ends lost 3 bases at V and 7 bases at J; junction bases unmatched: 3. The CDR3 sequence: CASSLAGGQPQHF. The DNA of the CDR3 is TGTGCCAGCAGTTTGGCAGGGGGGCAGCCCCAGCATTTT.

This clonotype was recorded a few times. The CDR3 reads CASSLGYRGGLGFF. The CDR3 nucleotides read TGTGCCAGCAGCTTAGGATATAGGGGAGGTTTGGGTTTCTTT. The genes are TRBV7-2 and TRBJ1-1; maybe TRBD1 (5 bases). Germline V gives CDR1 SGHTA, CDR2 FQGNSA. Between the trimmed V and J ends, which lost 1 base and 13 bases, there was a span of 19 bases. The CDR3 totals 14 residues.

The sample holds a few counts of this clonotype. The chain is built from TRBV5-1 and TRBJ1-3; TRBD1 aligns across 7 bases. Trimming cost V 3 bases and J 0 bases; bases outside gene matches: 6. The CDR3 consists of 16 residues. Germline V gives CDR1 SGHRS, CDR2 YFSETQ. The CDR3 DNA reads TGCGCCAGCAGCTGGGGGGACAGCAGCTCTGGAAACACCATATATTTT. It specifies CASSWGDSSSGNTIYF.

This clonotype was seen only a few times. The chain joins TRBV6-2 or TRBV6-3 to TRBJ2-4; D is unresolved. Germline loops: CDR1 MNHEY, CDR2 SVGEGT. Trimming stripped 0 bases from V and 4 bases from J, with 10 bases between. The CDR3 totals 15 residues. The CDR3 nucleotides are TGTGCCAGCAGTTACTCAGGTCTGATTAAAAACATTCAGTACTTC. Amino acids: CASSYSGLIKNIQYF.